This T cell receptor (beta chain) derives from a study of blood T cell repertoires in COVID-19. On the study more broadly: Sites across the United States, Italy and Spain contributed samples from acute and convalescent COVID-19.

Participants, about 18 to 90 years old, spanned 25 or so US areas. This clone has a handful of counts. The CDR3 is 17 residues long. Original processing methods: Reference gene primer amplification in the assay estimated nucleated cell counts. Method: immunoSEQ multiplex PCR; TCRdb's copy keeps in-frame clones and lacks some. The DNA gave D and trimming, while V, J and clone size come from that table. The sample shows 300,000 to 400,000 clones, around nine tenths of them seen only once. V gene TRBV21-1 combines with J gene TRBJ1-1; the table gives TRBD1 as D, unverified against the DNA. TRBV21-1 is described as a pseudogene. Input material: PBMCs or T cells enriched from blood (not recorded which). The receptor's source is a woman under 40 with acute COVID-19. CDR3 sequence: CASSKGVDGDRVTEAFF. Here the CDR3 DNA reads TGTGCCAGCAGCAAAGGAGTAGATGGGGACAGGGTCACTGAAGCTTTCTTT.